This T cell receptor (beta chain) was found in a study of T cells after yellow fever vaccination. TCRdb fed the 5' RACE reads into MiXCR, producing one record per CDR3 protein. The repertoire includes 500,000 to 650,000 distinct CDR3 sequences, 13% of them detected once, and about 14% sits in the top ten. Overall study results and limits: Contaminants from the bulk population, in the form of abundant clonotypes, could be found in FACS-sorted repertoires. Post-booster samples contained most primary-vaccination clones (approximately 96% CD4, 70% to 90% CD8). Faster peaking, at day 5 versus 15, marked a secondary response that was weaker.

A word on this clonotype: Its antigen is as yet unknown.

The sample in question was PBMCs, obtained on the day of the yellow fever booster vaccination. The source of this sequence is a young man who received the YFV17D yellow fever vaccine.

The CDR3 is CASSFRGARPGAFF. The DNA for the CDR3 is TGTGCCAGCAGTTTTCGGGGGGCTAGGCCCGGAGCTTTCTTT. The rearrangement joins TRBV12-3 or TRBV12-4 to TRBJ1-1; D perhaps matches TRBD1 (6 bases). Trimming shortened V by 3 bases and J by 10 bases, and 18 bases separated the two germline ends. This CDR3 has 14 residues.